Presented here are 7 T cell receptor beta chains from one specimen sequenced in a study of shared clonotypes between healthy human individuals. Repertoires were generated with immunoSEQ multiplex PCR, while TCRdb's copy carries only in-frame clones and drops some. The sample records about 1 million clones, more than 60% being singletons. The sequencing input was memory CD4+ T cells sorted from blood. Indicated subset: CD45RA-negative fraction. The receptors shown here come from a man younger than 35 in good health.

This CDR3 reads CASSRGLRSPLHF. The CDR3 DNA reads TGTGCCAGCAGCCGAGGCCTGAGGTCACCCCTCCACTTT. The rearrangement links TRBV14 to TRBJ1-6; the D is unclear. The V gene lost 4 bases and the J gene lost 10 bases, with 11 bases spanning the gap. The CDR3 spans 13 residues. Germline assignment: CDR1 SGHDN and CDR2 FVKESK.

The chain joins TRBV5-1 to TRBJ1-2, with D hard to call. The CDR3 runs to 16 residues. Germline loops: CDR1 SGHRS, CDR2 YFSETQ. V lost 1 base and J lost 4, with 17 bases in between. The chain's CDR3 is CASSLSSVVAGYGYTF. CDR3 in DNA: TGCGCCAGCAGCTTGTCCTCGGTGGTGGCTGGCTATGGCTACACCTTC.

This clone was seen a few times. J is TRBJ2-2 and V is TRBV30; D remains unclear. CDR1 GTSNPN and CDR2 SVGIG come from the germline V gene (reference sequence). The V end lost 4 bases, the J end lost 0 bases, and 9 bases lay between the germline ends. The CDR3 sequence is 14 residues long. The CDR3 nucleotides are TGTGCCTGGACTAGGCAACCGAACACCGGGGAGCTGTTTTTT. Its translation: CAWTRQPNTGELFF.

The chain is built from TRBV5-1 and TRBJ1-1, with 10 bases lining up with TRBD1. The V segment lost 2 bases and the J segment 0 bases; nucleotides outside the gene matches: 7. Germline assignment: CDR1 SGHRS and CDR2 YFSETQ. The CDR3 has 17 residues. The CDR3 sequence: CASSFGTGVQMNTEAFF. CDR3 DNA: TGCGCCAGCAGCTTCGGGACAGGGGTTCAGATGAACACTGAAGCTTTCTTT.

Notes on this clone: The germline gene is not matched at one end of the junction; a read error may be the cause. The chain joins TRBV7-7 to TRBJ2-2; 9 nucleotides agree with TRBD1. Per germline, CDR1 SSHAT and CDR2 FNYEAQ (reference sequence). The CDR3 loop spans 15 amino acids. The CDR3 sequence: CASSPGTGTTGELFF. The CDR3 nucleotides read TGTGCTAGCAGTCCCGGGACAGGGACCACCGGGGAGCTGTTTTTT.

The chain links TRBV12-5 to TRBJ1-1; 8 bases are shared with TRBD1. This CDR3 is 12 amino acids long. Germline trimming cut 7 bases from V and 10 bases from J; bases unmatched to any gene: 8. Germline lookup yields CDR1 LGHNT and CDR2 FRNRAP. CDR3 DNA sequence: TGTGCTAGTGCCTACCCGGACAGGGCAGCTTTCTTT. It codes for CASAYPDRAAFF.

The rearrangement links TRBV6-1 to TRBJ1-1; no definite D call. V was shortened by 7 bases and J by 3 bases, with 12 bases between the two germline ends. The CDR3 extends over 13 amino acids. Germline loops: CDR1 MNHNS, CDR2 SASEGT. The CDR3, as DNA: TGTGCCAGCATCCTACTATGGGACACTGAAGCTTTCTTT. Its protein product is CASILLWDTEAFF.